Listed here is a single T cell receptor beta chain. Its antigen is unknown. One base away there is no much larger clone; base qualities are not given. Taken from cysteine to phenylalanine, the CDR3 has 12 residues. Only the CDR3 portion is preserved as DNA: 36 bases, with reading frame beginning at the first base. V drops 6 bases and J drops 4 bases, leaving 10 bases in between. CDR1 and CDR2, looked up from the germline V gene (reference sequence), are SEHNR and FQNEAQ. This sample is drawn from a study of cytomegalovirus exposure and HLA in healthy donors (dated by TCRdb to about 2017). Broadly, across the study: An earlier analysis of several hundred of the donors reported 250 to 350 Gb of sequence data and approximately 110 million unique TCR beta sequences from about 179 million T cells. An early release covering more than 500 HLA-typed donors comprised roughly 300 gigabases of sequencing data and 85 million to 100 million unique TCR sequences. The genetic ancestry cluster associated with self-reported Caucasian donors included 81% of the roughly 400 genotyped donors. The study aimed to test whether signatures of past pathogen exposure could be identified by cataloging public T cell receptors. The study used immunosequencing to profile the T cell repertoires of 666 subjects and linked those repertoires to cytomegalovirus serostatus. Along with the roughly 700-subject first cohort, a separate validation cohort of over a hundred different subjects was used. To predict cytomegalovirus infection status, the study combined high-throughput TCR immunosequencing, statistical association of individual TCRs with disease status, and machine learning. A later analysis re-analyzed previously published TCR beta repertoires from 666 donors and added high-resolution HLA genotyping to study TCR occurrence patterns. Rather than drawing on any new phenotypic data, the later analysis identified candidate immune exposures from TCR beta sequences and the way those sequences occurred across donors. In an earlier analysis of over 550 of the donors, high-throughput TCR beta sequencing was used to judge whether each TCR beta V gene segment behaved as functional or pseudogenic. Alongside the repertoire data, information on donor age, sex, ethnicity and CMV serostatus was compiled. A later genetic analysis took genome-wide SNP genotypes for about three fifths of the roughly 670 donors and used that subset as a discovery cohort. All discovery cohort repertoires had been generated on a single sequencing platform. HLA typing included class I and class II loci at four-digit resolution. Typing coverage varied by locus: roughly 620-640 donors for A, B, C, DRB1 and DQB1; approximately 500 for DQA1; over 600 for DPA1; around 490 for DPB1. Four to six DR-DQ haplotypes were handled as single units for association and clustering, since linkage in the cohort was strong. Across about 380 genotyped donors of the cohort, an average of about 220,000 unique TCR beta nucleotide sequences per donor were sequenced, and 15% to 20% of those sequences were non-productive.

The cohort comprised some 700 healthy bone marrow donors. Cohort members were all nominally healthy when sampled, although unrecorded immune exposures were likely present. The donor tested CMV seropositive, placing the donor among the roughly 300 seropositive members of the cohort. A peripheral blood sample was collected from each donor, and TCR beta sequencing was performed on peripheral blood mononuclear cells. Genomic DNA extraction from the blood cell samples was performed with the Qiagen DNeasy Blood Extraction Kit. Results and caveats for the whole study, not just this receptor: At a false discovery rate of 0.05, a later analysis linked under 20,000 TCR beta sequences to specific HLA alleles. According to a later analysis, TCR association rates differed among HLA loci, with DRB1 alleles showing the most associated TCRs and HLA-C alleles showing the fewest. The study listed 150 to 200 TCR beta chains as associated with cytomegalovirus. It was suggested by the authors that the approach could potentially be generalized to other disease states and immunological phenotypes. Compared with equally common non-associated chains, HLA-associated TCR beta chains in a later analysis were more clonally expanded and had lower generation probabilities. Most TCR sequences were seen in very few donors, while some public TCRs were found in many individuals. Because the 87-base-pair reads could not distinguish some IMGT-functional V segments, including TRBV6-2 and TRBV6-3, those segments were excluded. A later analysis reported that several top co-occurrence clusters appeared linked to parvovirus B19, influenza, CMV and Epstein-Barr virus. Compared with the 666-donor mean, donors in an Asian-associated ancestry cluster had fewer N-insertions in productive TCRs, according to a later genetic analysis. When HLA alleles, especially DR and DQ, strongly co-occurred, attributing TCR associations to individual alleles was difficult. Only TCR beta chains were sequenced in this cohort, and the absence of alpha or paired-chain data limited detectable features. A few of the identified cytomegalovirus-associated TCR beta chains were confirmed in vitro to be specific for cytomegalovirus antigens. Because counts were too low, about 15 rarely observed V segments, including chromosome 9 orphons, were left out of the earlier analysis of 587 of the donors. Linkage disequilibrium might explain the correlated functional status among segregating V segments, but an unknown experimental factor could not be excluded. Immune exposure information for the cohort was limited to CMV serostatus. Because some donors lacked HLA typing at each locus, the association tests relied only on the typed subset. Roughly uniform sequencing depth across donors was assumed in presence/absence analyses, although this assumption may not hold. In an earlier analysis of a few hundred of the donors, most TCR beta V segments were observed in productive rearrangements about 87% or about 30% of the time, broadly matching IMGT annotations. In a later genetic analysis, a missense DCLRE1C variant was associated with V-gene and J-gene trimming of TCR beta chains, and the association was replicated in an independent cohort. A group of highly shared sequence variants was considered likely to be a technical artifact of the sequencing pipeline. The classifier was reported to diagnose cytomegalovirus status with high specificity and sensitivity in both the original and validation cohorts. A later analysis found that most CMV-associated TCR beta chains appeared HLA-restricted, with HLA associations seemingly driven largely by CMV exposure. A further reported finding was that TCR beta sequences accurately predicted the HLA-A and HLA-B alleles for most subjects in the first cohort.

Library preparation employed the immunoSEQ multiplex PCR assay. For the multiplex PCR, a mixture combining 60 forward primers for TCR Vbeta segments and 13 reverse primers for TCR Jbeta segments was used. The CDR3 region of rearranged TCR beta genes was amplified from genomic DNA with a multiplex PCR assay. Amplified TCR beta libraries were sequenced as 87-base-pair reads on the Illumina HiSeq System. Concerning the study's data processing: Across the 670 or so repertoires, a later analysis counted roughly 84 million unique TCR beta chains, roughly 11 million of which were shared by at least two donors. To remove PCR and sequencing errors, raw reads were error-corrected and collapsed into unique sequences using a nearest-neighbor algorithm that merged closely related sequences. Alignment of CDR3 sequences to IMGT reference sequences was used to assign V, D and J gene segments. Each retained sequence needed at least a six-nucleotide match to both a V gene segment and a J gene segment. Rearrangements were called productive when the CDR3 lacked stop codons and stayed in frame with V and J; all others were non-productive. Following IMGT convention, CDR3 was defined as the stretch from the second conserved V-encoded cysteine to the conserved J-encoded phenylalanine. Sequences without an unambiguous match to a single V gene segment were excluded from the earlier analysis of 500 to 700 of the donors. An earlier analysis of around 600 of the donors classified V segments as functional when productive rearrangements were above 56.7% and as segregating when the standard deviation between donors was above 5%. To diagnose cytomegalovirus status from the catalog of TCR beta chain sequences, a statistical classification framework was built. A later analysis assigned V and J genes by comparing TCR nucleotide sequences with IMGT/GENE-DB human TR gene sequences. In a later analysis, CDR3 sequences and most-parsimonious VDJ recombination scenarios were assigned using the TCRdist pipeline. A later analysis defined each TCR beta chain by its CDR3 amino acid sequence plus V-gene family, and excluded reads lacking a unique V-gene family. As a way to deal with suspected cross-contamination and a sequencing artifact, a later analysis dropped 500 to 700 nucleotide sequences that were highly shared and had low generation probability. In a later analysis, a clonal expansion index for each public chain was calculated from normalized within-repertoire ranks of inferred template counts. A later analysis computed generation probabilities with a VDJ recombination model fitted to out-of-frame rearrangements, and checked the results against IGoR. A later analysis scored TCR-TCR, TCR-HLA and TCR-CMV co-occurrence with hypergeometric tests, applying a repertoire-size bias correction to TCR pairs. False discovery rates were estimated in a later analysis by permuting HLA or CMV assignments 20 times. In a later analysis, co-occurring TCRs were grouped with DBSCAN, and TCRdist sequence similarity was added when clustering was performed within HLA-allele-positive subsets. Repertoires with fewer than 30,000 or more than 120,000 public chains were left out of co-occurrence clustering, as were four to six repertoires with anomalous nucleotide sharing. Imported from immuneACCESS, the table was reduced by TCRdb to in-frame sequences with V and J called. These copies leave out some clones; in studies compared against another copy, an unresolved V gene accounts for under half, and the cause of the remainder is not known. The DNA was the basis for D and trimming; V, J and clone size are from that table. Recorded for this sample are about 210,000 clones; about 85% of them occurred a single time. The ten largest clones represent roughly a tenth of the sample.

The sample was PBMCs. The V gene is TRBV7-9 and the J gene is TRBJ2-7; the D gene lacks a confident call. This receptor was obtained from a woman in her forties or fifties in good health and CMV-seropositive. Read as DNA, the sequence is TGTGCCAGCAGGTCTACAGATTACGAGCAGTACTTC. Translated, this is CASRSTDYEQYF.